This note documents a single T cell receptor (beta chain) sequence. Antigen unknown. The record originates from a study of cytomegalovirus exposure and HLA in healthy donors. Trimming left V 7 bases short and J 3 bases short, with 13 bases between. This CDR3 comprises 13 residues. Germline values: CDR1 SQVTM, CDR2 ANQGSEA. The PCR contained 60 Vbeta and 13 Jbeta primers. The data were produced by immunoSEQ multiplex PCR, yet TCRdb's version contains in-frame clones alone and is incomplete. Among roughly 130,000 clones listed, 80% to 85% were seen once. General study findings and limits: Most likely, a cluster of highly shared sequence variants arose as a sequencing artifact. Generally TCR sequences proved uncommon, though certain public TCRs appeared in numerous donors.

Regarding donors, all were healthy bone marrow donors. The source is a male donor in good health and CMV-seropositive. Sequencing was performed on PBMCs. This rearrangement joins TRBV29-1 to TRBJ1-3, with D perhaps matching TRBD1 (5 bases). In DNA, the CDR3 is TGCAGCGCCCGGGGGATTGGTGGAAACACCATATATTTT. Protein product: CSARGIGGNTIYF.